Detailed here is one TCR beta chain. These data belong to a study of blood T cell repertoires in COVID-19. Study background: COVID-19 samples, acute and convalescent, were from the United States, Italy and Spain.

Trimming removed 6 bases at V and 7 bases at J, with 13 bases between. Germline values: CDR1 SNHLY, CDR2 FYNNEI. There are 13 residues in the CDR3. Authors' methods: Amplification with reference gene primers provided the estimates of nucleated cell counts. Some clones are missing from TCRdb's copy, which holds only in-frame ones; the method was immunoSEQ multiplex PCR. D and trimming come from the DNA, and the V and J calls and clone size come from that table. There are roughly 100,000 clones in the sample; 90% occur only once, and around 5% lies in the top ten. The chain recombines TRBV2 with TRBJ2-1; no reliable D call. The sequence came from a man aged 50-59 years with acute or convalescent COVID-19. Input material: peripheral blood. The CDR3 DNA reads as TGTGCCAGCAGCTGGGCTGGTAATAATGAGCAGTTCTTC. It yields the protein CASSWAGNNEQFF.